A selection of T cell receptor beta chains follows, all from one sample in a study of siplizumab effects on memory and regulatory T cells. Measured with immunoSEQ multiplex PCR; TCRdb has only the in-frame clones, and not every one. The repertoire holds about 110,000 clones, 80% to 95% seen once, with around 1.3% in the top ten. Sequenced sample: CD4+ T cells sorted from blood. The receptors derive from a human donor in good health. Each CDR3 is given with its conserved first and last residue. The D gene is left open where the match is weak. Clone size is stated in some rows and not others, as once, few, many or a class when expanded.

TRBV27	21	.	.	TRBJ2-2	CASSQVRDTFSGIANTGELFF
TRBV5-1	13	.	.	TRBJ2-7	CASSLAGSYEQYF
TRBV4-1	17	TRBD1	.	TRBJ1-5	CASSHRSGQGTNQPQHF
TRBV6-6	15	.	.	TRBJ2-5	CASSYRRYNIETQYF
TRBV7-9	15	.	.	TRBJ2-5	CASSPFRDSQETQYF
TRBV4-1	15	TRBD1	once	TRBJ1-2	CASSVSGTASSGYTF
TRBV7-6	17	TRBD1	.	TRBJ1-5	CASSLEARDRNNQPQHF
TRBV5-1	14	TRBD1	.	TRBJ2-7	CASTPGQGAHEQYF
TRBV7-9	17	TRBD2	.	TRBJ2-3	CASSSSGGQQYTDTQYF
TRBV11-2	14	TRBD1	.	TRBJ2-7	CASRPNRGLYEQYF
TRBV6-4	16	.	.	TRBJ1-5	CASSGRTLYSNQPQHF
TRBV4-1	17	.	.	TRBJ2-2	CASSQDLAGVNTGELFF
TRBV6-5	12	.	.	TRBJ1-6	CASSNSPGALHF
TRBV5-6	16	.	.	TRBJ2-4	CASSLVRETQKNIQYF
TRBV7-6	13	.	.	TRBJ1-1	CASSLEMNTEAFF
TRBV7-9	13	.	.	TRBJ1-2	CASSLGGAYGYTF
TRBV28	12	.	.	TRBJ1-1	CASSSMNTEAFF